The 9 T cell receptor beta chains below were found in one sample sequenced in a study of blood T cell repertoires in COVID-19. Assay used: immunoSEQ multiplex PCR; TCRdb lists only in-frame clones, some missing. The profile covers around 97,000 clones, with approximately 90% appearing a single time and 3.1% taken by the ten largest. Sequenced: peripheral blood. Every receptor here comes from a man aged 45 to 65 in a cohort sampled during active COVID-19.

The chain uses TRBV6-2 or TRBV6-3 and TRBJ1-5; tentative D call: TRBD1 (5 bases). Trimming removed 1 base at V and 3 bases at J, with 16 bases between. From germline, CDR1 is MNHEY and CDR2 SVGEGT. CDR3 length: 17 amino acids. The CDR3 protein is CASSYYPAKGDNQPQHF. The CDR3 nucleotides are TGTGCCAGCAGTTACTATCCGGCAAAAGGGGACAATCAGCCCCAGCATTTT.

The rearrangement uses TRBV21-1 and TRBJ2-2; the table assigns TRBD2, which was not confirmed against the DNA. TRBV21-1 is termed a pseudogene. The CDR3 is 15 residues long. CDR3 coding DNA: TGTGCCAGCAGCAAAGTAGGCAGGGAGGGCGGGGAGCTGTTTTTT. This translates into CASSKVGREGGELFF.

This clone is a singleton in its sample. J is TRBJ1-2 and V is TRBV30; 8 bases fit TRBD1. CDR1 is GTSNPN, CDR2 SVGIG, per germline (reference sequence). J was trimmed by 6 bases and V by 8 bases; bases with no gene match: 8. CDR3 length: 12 residues. The CDR3 spells CARGSGGDGYTF. CDR3 nucleotide sequence: TGTGCCCGCGGGTCAGGGGGCGATGGCTACACCTTC. Drawing the rest from reference TRBV30 and TRBJ1-2, the complete variable domain is SQTIHQWPATLVQPVGSPLSLECTVEGTSNPNLYWYRQAAGRGLQLLFYSVGIGQISSEVPQNLSASRPQDRQFILSSKKLLLSDSGFYLCARGSGGDGYTFGSGTRLTVV.

The V and J genes are TRBV9 and TRBJ2-5, with 12 nucleotides matching TRBD2. The CDR3 covers 15 residues. CDR1 is SGDLS and CDR2 is YYNGEE in the germline V gene. With 4 bases clipped from V and 4 bases from J, the junction kept 5 bases outside the gene matches. Here the CDR3 DNA reads TGTGCCAGCAGCCCAGGGACTAGCGGGCGAGAGACCCAGTACTTC. This translates into CASSPGTSGRETQYF.

V gene TRBV6-6 combines with J gene TRBJ2-7; 10 nucleotides match TRBD1. The ends lost 4 bases at V and 5 bases at J; junction bases unmatched: 8. CDR3 length equals 15 residues. CDR1 and CDR2 (germline): MNHNY, SVGAGI (reference sequence). CDR3 in amino acids: CASSSRQGAWNEQYF. The CDR3 DNA is TGTGCCAGCAGTTCTCGACAGGGGGCTTGGAACGAGCAGTACTTC.

This chain uses TRBV10-3 with TRBJ1-5, with a tentative D call TRBD1 (5 bases). The germline gives CDR1 ENHRY, CDR2 SYGVKD. V was trimmed by 3 bases and J by 5 bases, leaving 11 bases between them. The CDR3 loop spans 14 amino acids. The CDR3 protein is CAISDGAGDQPQHF. CDR3 DNA: TGTGCCATCAGTGATGGTGCGGGGGATCAGCCCCAGCATTTT.

The rearrangement links TRBV19 to TRBJ1-4; no firm D call. The CDR3 extends over 15 amino acids. The V end was cut by 5 bases, the J end by 0 bases, with 10 bases between. From germline, CDR1 is LNHDA and CDR2 SQIVND (reference sequence). CDR3 loop: CASSLQPATNEKLFF. The DNA of the CDR3 is TGTGCCAGTAGTCTACAGCCTGCAACTAATGAAAAACTGTTTTTT.

This clone appeared once. The chain links TRBV7-9 to TRBJ2-3, with D possibly matching TRBD2 (5 bases). From germline, CDR1 is SEHNR and CDR2 FQNEAQ (reference sequence). Trimming shortened V by 8 bases and J by 0 bases, and 21 bases separated the two germline ends. CDR3 length: 17 residues. This CDR3 is CASRAPEGRPSTDTQYF. The CDR3 bases are TGTGCCAGCCGAGCTCCTGAGGGAAGACCTAGCACAGATACGCAGTATTTT.

The rearrangement uses TRBV15 and TRBJ1-2; D is perhaps TRBD1 (6 bases). Between the trimmed V and J ends, which lost 0 bases and 5 bases, there was a span of 10 bases. CDR1 is LNHNV, CDR2 YYDKDF, per germline (reference sequence). The CDR3 is 14 residues long. The CDR3 DNA is TGTGCCACCAGCAGAGATCTGCAGGGGTATGGCTACACCTTC. It encodes CATSRDLQGYGYTF.